The TCR beta chain under discussion was sequenced for a study of T cell changes during pregnancy in multiple sclerosis. This CDR3 comprises 15 residues. Unmatched junction bases numbered 8, after V lost 3 bases and J lost 5 bases. Per germline, CDR1 KGHSH and CDR2 LQKENI. Method: immunoSEQ multiplex PCR; TCRdb's copy keeps in-frame clones and lacks some. Of just under 100,000 clones in the sample, 80% to 95% are singletons; the top ten hold 0.99%. This chain links TRBV18 with TRBJ2-7; 9 positions match TRBD2. The source material was peripheral blood, sampled after pregnancy. This receptor was identified in a female donor with multiple sclerosis, enrolled in a pregnancy study. CDR3 in amino acids: CASSPGSGRLDEQYF. CDR3 sequence (DNA): TGTGCCAGCTCACCGGGGAGCGGGAGGCTCGACGAGCAGTACTTC.